The clone carrying this T cell receptor (beta chain) has a handful of counts. Antigen unknown. This entry belongs to a study of cytomegalovirus exposure and HLA in healthy donors. Regarding the study as a whole: Reported findings show TCR beta sequences accurately forecast HLA-A and HLA-B alleles in most subjects. Analysis performed later found 15,000 or so TCR beta sequences associated with HLA alleles at 0.05 false discovery rate.

Germline CDR1 SGHNT, CDR2 YYREEE (reference sequence). CDR3 size: 16 residues. Between the trimmed V and J ends, which lost 4 bases and 1 base, there was a span of 18 bases. No CMV serostatus was recorded for this donor. The study ran its PCR with 60 Vbeta and 13 Jbeta primers. Sequencing was performed with immunoSEQ multiplex PCR; in TCRdb, only in-frame clones are kept and a portion is missing. This sample has approximately 140,000 clones, with approximately 72% found just once. This chain joins TRBV5-4 and TRBJ2-7; a weak D match, TRBD1 (5 bases). Sample: PBMCs. This receptor was identified in a human donor in good health. This chain's CDR3 is CASSIPGHSSSYEQYF. The CDR3 region has the DNA TGTGCCAGCAGCATACCAGGACACAGTTCTTCCTACGAGCAGTACTTC.